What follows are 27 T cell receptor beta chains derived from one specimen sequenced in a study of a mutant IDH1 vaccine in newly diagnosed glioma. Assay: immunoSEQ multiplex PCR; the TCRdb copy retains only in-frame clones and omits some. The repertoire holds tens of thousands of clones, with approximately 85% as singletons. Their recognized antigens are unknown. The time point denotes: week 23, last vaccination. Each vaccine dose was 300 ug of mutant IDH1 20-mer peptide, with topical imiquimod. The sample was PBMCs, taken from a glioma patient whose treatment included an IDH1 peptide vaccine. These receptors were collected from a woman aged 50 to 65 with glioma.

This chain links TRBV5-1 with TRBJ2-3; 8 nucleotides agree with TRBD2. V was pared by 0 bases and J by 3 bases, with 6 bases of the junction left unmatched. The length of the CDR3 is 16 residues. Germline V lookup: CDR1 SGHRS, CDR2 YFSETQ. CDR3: CASSLGVSGTTDTQYF. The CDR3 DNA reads TGCGCCAGCAGCTTGGGTGTTAGCGGGACAACAGATACGCAGTATTTT.

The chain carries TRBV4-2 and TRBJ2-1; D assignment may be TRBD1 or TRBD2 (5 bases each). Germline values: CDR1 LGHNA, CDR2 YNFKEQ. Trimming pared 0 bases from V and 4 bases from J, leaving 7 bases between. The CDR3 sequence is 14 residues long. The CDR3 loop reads CASSQDGGYNEQFF. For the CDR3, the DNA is TGTGCCAGCAGCCAAGATGGGGGATACAATGAGCAGTTCTTC.

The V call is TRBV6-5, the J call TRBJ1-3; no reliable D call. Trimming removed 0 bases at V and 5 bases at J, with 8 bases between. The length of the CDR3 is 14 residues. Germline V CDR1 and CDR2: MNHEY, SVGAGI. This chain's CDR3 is CASSYSPDRNTIYF. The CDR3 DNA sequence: TGTGCCAGCAGTTACTCCCCCGACAGAAACACCATATATTTT.

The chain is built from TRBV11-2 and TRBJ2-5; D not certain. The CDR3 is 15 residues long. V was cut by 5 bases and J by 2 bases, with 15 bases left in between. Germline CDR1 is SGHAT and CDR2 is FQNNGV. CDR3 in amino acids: CASSLIVAAQETQYF. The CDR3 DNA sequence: TGTGCCAGCAGCCTTATTGTGGCAGCTCAAGAGACCCAGTACTTC.

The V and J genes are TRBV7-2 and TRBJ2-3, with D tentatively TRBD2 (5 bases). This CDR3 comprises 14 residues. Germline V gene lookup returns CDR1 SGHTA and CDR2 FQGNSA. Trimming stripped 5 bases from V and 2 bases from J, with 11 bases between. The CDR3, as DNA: TGTGCCAGCAGCCCCGGGAAGACCACAGATACGCAGTATTTT. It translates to CASSPGKTTDTQYF.

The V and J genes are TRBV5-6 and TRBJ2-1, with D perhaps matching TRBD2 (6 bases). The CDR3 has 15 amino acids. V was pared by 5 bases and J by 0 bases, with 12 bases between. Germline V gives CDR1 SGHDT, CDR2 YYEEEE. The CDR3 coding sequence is TGTGCCAGCAGGCCAGCGGGCTTCTCCTACAATGAGCAGTTCTTC. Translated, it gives CASRPAGFSYNEQFF.

CDR3 nucleotides: TGTGCCAGCACTCGCACCTCAGGGGGAATCTACAATGAGCAGTTCTTC. It codes for CASTRTSGGIYNEQFF. The chain recombines TRBV27 with TRBJ2-1, with 7 positions matching TRBD1. Per the germline V gene, CDR1 is MNHEY and CDR2 is SMNVEV (reference sequence). V shed 7 bases, J shed 3 bases, and the junction held 12 bases outside the gene matches. This CDR3 is 16 amino acids long.

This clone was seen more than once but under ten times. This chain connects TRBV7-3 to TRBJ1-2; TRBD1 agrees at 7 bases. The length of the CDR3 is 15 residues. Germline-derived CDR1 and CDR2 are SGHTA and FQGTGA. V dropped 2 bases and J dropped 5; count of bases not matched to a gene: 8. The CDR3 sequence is CASSLDATGLYGYTF. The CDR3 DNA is TGTGCCAGCAGCTTAGATGCGACAGGGCTTTATGGCTACACCTTC.

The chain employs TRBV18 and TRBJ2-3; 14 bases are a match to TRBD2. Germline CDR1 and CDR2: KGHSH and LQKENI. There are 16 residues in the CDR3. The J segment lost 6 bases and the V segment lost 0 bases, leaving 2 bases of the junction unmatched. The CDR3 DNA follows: TGTGCCAGCTCACCACCGGGACTAGCGGGAGTGGATACGCAGTATTTT. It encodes CASSPPGLAGVDTQYF.

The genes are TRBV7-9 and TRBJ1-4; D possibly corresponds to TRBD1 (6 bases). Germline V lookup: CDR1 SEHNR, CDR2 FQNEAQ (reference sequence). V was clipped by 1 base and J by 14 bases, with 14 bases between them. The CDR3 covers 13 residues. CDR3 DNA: TGTGCCAGCAGCTTAGTCCGAGGGGGAAGTCTGTTTTTT. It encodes CASSLVRGGSLFF. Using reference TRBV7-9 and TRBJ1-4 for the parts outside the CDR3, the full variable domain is DTGVSQNPRHKITKRGQNVTFRCDPISEHNRLYWYRQTLGQGPEFLTYFQNEAQLEKSRLLSDRFSAERPKGSFSTLEIQRTEQGDSAMYLCASSLVRGGSLFFGSGTQLSVL.

This CDR3 reads CASSRGTAGGYEQYF. CDR3 bases: TGTGCCAGCAGTAGGGGGACAGCGGGAGGGTACGAGCAGTACTTC. V and J are TRBV28 and TRBJ2-7, with TRBD2 identical over 10 bases. Trimming took 5 bases from V and 4 from J; bases not matched to a gene: 8. CDR3 length: 15 amino acids. The germline V gene has CDR1 MDHEN and CDR2 SYDVKM.

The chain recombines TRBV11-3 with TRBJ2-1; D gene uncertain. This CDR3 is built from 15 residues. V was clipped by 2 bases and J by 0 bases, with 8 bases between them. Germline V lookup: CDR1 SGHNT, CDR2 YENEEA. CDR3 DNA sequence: TGTGCCAGCAGCTTATCCTTCAGCTCCTACAATGAGCAGTTCTTC. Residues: CASSLSFSSYNEQFF. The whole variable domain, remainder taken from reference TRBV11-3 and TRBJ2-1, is EAGVVQSPRYKIIEKKQPVAFWCNPISGHNTLYWYLQNLGQGPELLIRYENEEAVDDSQLPKDRFSAERLKGVDSTLKIQPAELGDSAVYLCASSLSFSSYNEQFFGPGTRLTVL.

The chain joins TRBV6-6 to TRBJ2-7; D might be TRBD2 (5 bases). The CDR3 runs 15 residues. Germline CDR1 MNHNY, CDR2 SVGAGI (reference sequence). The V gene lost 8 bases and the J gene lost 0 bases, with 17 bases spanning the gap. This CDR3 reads CASLGGRPSSYEQYF. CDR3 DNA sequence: TGTGCCAGCCTAGGAGGCAGGCCGAGCTCCTACGAGCAGTACTTC.

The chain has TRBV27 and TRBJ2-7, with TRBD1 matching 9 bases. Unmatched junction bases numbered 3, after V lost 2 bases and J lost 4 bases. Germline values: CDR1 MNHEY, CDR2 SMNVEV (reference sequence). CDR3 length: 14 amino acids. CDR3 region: CASSLGGQGYEQYF. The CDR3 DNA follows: TGTGCCAGCAGTTTAGGGGGACAGGGTTACGAGCAGTACTTC.

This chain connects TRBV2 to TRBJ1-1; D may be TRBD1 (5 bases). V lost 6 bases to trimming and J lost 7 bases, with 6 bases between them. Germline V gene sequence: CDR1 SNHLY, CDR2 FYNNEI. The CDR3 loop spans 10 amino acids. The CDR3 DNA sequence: TGTGCCAGCAGGGGGGTTGAAGCTTTCTTT. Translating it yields CASRGVEAFF.

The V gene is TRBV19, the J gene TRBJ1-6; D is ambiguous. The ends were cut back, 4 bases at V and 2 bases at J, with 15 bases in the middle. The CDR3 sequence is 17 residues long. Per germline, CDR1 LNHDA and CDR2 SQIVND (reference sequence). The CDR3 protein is CASSTLTGATYNSPLHF. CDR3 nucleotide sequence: TGTGCCAGTAGTACCCTGACGGGCGCGACCTATAATTCACCCCTCCACTTT. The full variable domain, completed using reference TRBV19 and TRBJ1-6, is DGGITQSPKYLFRKEGQNVTLSCEQNLNHDAMYWYRQDPGQGLRLIYYSQIVNDFQKGDIAEGYSVSREKKESFPLTVTSAQKNPTAFYLCASSTLTGATYNSPLHFGNGTRLTVT.

The chain's CDR3 is CAINYEQGAGYNEQFF. CDR3 nucleotide sequence: TGTGCCATCAACTACGAACAGGGGGCAGGCTACAATGAGCAGTTCTTC. The rearrangement links TRBV28 to TRBJ2-1; 9 bases line up with TRBD1. The CDR3 length is 16 residues. V lost 10 bases, J lost 3 bases, and 13 bases stayed unmatched. Germline CDR1 is MDHEN and CDR2 is SYDVKM.

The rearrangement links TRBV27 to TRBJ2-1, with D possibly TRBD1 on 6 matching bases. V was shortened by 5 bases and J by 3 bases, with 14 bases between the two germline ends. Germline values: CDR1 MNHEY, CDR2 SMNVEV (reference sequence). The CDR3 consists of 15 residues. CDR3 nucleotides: TGTGCCAGCAGTATAACAGGGTCTGGCTACAATGAGCAGTTCTTC. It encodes CASSITGSGYNEQFF.

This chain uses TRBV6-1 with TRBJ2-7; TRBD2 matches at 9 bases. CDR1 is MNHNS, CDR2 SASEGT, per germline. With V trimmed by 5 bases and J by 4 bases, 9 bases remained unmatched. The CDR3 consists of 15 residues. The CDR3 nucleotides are TGTGCCAGCAGTCCGAGGTCTAGCGGGATTTACGAGCAGTACTTC. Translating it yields CASSPRSSGIYEQYF.

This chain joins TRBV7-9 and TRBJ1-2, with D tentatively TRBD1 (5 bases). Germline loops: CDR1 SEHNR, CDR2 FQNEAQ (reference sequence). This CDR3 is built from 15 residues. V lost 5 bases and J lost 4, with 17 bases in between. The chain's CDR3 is CASSPSFEGLYGYTF. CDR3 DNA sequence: TGTGCCAGCAGCCCCTCCTTTGAGGGACTCTATGGCTACACCTTC.

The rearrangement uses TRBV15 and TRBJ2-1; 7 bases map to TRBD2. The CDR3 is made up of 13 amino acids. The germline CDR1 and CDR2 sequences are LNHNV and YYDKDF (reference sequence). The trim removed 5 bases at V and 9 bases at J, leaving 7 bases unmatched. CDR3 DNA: TGTGCCACCAGCGGACTAGTTGTCAGTGAGCAGTTCTTC. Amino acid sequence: CATSGLVVSEQFF.

Written as DNA, the CDR3 is TGCAGCGTTCTAAAGGTAGGACGGACCAGAACGGAGACCCAGTACTTC. Protein product: CSVLKVGRTRTETQYF. The V gene is TRBV29-1, the J gene TRBJ2-5; no definite D call. The CDR3 spans 16 residues. The germline V and J ends were trimmed by 5 bases and 5 bases, with 24 bases remaining between them. Germline CDR1 and CDR2: SQVTM and ANQGSEA.

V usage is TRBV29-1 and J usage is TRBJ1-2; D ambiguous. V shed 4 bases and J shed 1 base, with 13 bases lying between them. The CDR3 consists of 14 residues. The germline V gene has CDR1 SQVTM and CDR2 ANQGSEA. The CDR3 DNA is TGCAGCGTTGGGGCCAGTGGTGGTAACTATGGCTACACCTTC. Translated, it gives CSVGASGGNYGYTF.

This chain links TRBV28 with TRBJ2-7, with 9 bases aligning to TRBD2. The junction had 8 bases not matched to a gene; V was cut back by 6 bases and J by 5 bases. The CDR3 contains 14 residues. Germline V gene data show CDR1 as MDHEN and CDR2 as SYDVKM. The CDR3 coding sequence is TGTGCCAGCAGAATCCCTAGCGGGATCGACGAGCAGTACTTC. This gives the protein CASRIPSGIDEQYF.

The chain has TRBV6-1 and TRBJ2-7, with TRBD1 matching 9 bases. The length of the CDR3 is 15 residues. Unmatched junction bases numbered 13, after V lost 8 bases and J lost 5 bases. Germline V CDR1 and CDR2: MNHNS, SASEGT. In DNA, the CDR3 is TGTGCCAGCGTACCGGGACAGGGTAGGGCCCACGAGCAGTACTTC. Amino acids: CASVPGQGRAHEQYF.

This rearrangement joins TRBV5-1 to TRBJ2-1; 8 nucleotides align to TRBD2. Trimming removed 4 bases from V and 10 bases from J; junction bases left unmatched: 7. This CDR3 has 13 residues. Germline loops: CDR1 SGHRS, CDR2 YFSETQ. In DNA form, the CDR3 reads TGCGCCAGCAGCCTCAATAGCGGGAACGAGCAGTTCTTC. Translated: CASSLNSGNEQFF. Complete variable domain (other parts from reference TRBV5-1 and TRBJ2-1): KAGVTQTPRYLIKTRGQQVTLSCSPISGHRSVSWYQQTPGQGLQFLFEYFSETQRNKGNFPGRFSGRQFSNSRSEMNVSTLELGDSALYLCASSLNSGNEQFFGPGTRLTVL.

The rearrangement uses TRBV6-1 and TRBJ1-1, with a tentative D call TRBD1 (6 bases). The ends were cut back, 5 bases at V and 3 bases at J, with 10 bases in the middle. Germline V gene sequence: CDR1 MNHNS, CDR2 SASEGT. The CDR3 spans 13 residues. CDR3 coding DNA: TGTGCCAGCAGTCGACAGGTTTACACTGAAGCTTTCTTT. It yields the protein CASSRQVYTEAFF.